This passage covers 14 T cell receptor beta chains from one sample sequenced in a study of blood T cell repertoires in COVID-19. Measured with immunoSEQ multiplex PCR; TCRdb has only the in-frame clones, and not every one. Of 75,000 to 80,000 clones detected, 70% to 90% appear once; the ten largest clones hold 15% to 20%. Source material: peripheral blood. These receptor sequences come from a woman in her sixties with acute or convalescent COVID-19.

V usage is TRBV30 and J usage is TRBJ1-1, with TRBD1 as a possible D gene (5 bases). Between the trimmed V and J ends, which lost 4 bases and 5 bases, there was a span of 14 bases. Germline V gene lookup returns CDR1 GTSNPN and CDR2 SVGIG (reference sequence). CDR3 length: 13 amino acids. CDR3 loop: CAWTAGWGTEAFF. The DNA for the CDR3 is TGTGCCTGGACCGCAGGGTGGGGTACTGAAGCTTTCTTT.

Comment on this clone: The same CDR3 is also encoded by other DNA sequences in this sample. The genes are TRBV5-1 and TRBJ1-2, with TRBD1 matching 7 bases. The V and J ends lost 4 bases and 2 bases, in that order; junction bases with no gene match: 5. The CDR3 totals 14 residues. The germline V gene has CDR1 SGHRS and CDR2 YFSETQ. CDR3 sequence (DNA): TGCGCCAGCAGCCAGTCGACAGGGAACTATGGCTACACCTTC. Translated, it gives CASSQSTGNYGYTF.

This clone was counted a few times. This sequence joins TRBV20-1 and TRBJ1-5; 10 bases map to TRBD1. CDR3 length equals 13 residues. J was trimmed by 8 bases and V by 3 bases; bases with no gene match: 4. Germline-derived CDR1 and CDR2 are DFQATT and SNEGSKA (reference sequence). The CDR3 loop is CSASRDRGEPQHF. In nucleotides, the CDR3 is TGCAGTGCTAGTAGGGACAGGGGTGAGCCCCAGCATTTT.

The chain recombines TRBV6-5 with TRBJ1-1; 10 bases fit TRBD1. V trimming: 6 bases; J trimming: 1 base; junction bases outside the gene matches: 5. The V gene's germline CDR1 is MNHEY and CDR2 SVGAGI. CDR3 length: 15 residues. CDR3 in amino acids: CASSPRDRGNTEAFF. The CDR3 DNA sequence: TGTGCCAGCAGCCCCCGGGACAGGGGGAACACTGAAGCTTTCTTT.

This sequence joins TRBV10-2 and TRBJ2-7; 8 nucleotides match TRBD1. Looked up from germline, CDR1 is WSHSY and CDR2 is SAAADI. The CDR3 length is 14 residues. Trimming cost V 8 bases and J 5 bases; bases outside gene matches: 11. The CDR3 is CASSRLQGVDEQYF. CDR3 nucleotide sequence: TGCGCCAGCTCGAGATTACAGGGGGTGGACGAGCAGTACTTC.

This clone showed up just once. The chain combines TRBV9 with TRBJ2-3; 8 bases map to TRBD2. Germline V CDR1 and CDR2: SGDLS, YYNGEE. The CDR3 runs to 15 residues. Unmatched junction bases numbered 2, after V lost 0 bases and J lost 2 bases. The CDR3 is CASSVGTSITDTQYF. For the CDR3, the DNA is TGTGCCAGCAGCGTAGGGACTAGCATCACAGATACGCAGTATTTT.

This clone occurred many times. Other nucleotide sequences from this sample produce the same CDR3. The CDR3 bases are TGCGCCAGCAGCTCCGGGACTTTGAACACTGAAGCTTTCTTT. It encodes CASSSGTLNTEAFF. The chain joins TRBV5-1 to TRBJ1-1; possibly TRBD1 for D (5 bases). The CDR3 totals 14 residues. The V end lost 3 bases, the J end lost 0 bases, and 9 bases lay between the germline ends. Germline V lookup: CDR1 SGHRS, CDR2 YFSETQ.

The DNA of the CDR3 is TGTGCCAGTAGTAGCGTGGGGAGCTCCTATAATTCACCCCTCCACTTT. Translation gives CASSSVGSSYNSPLHF. The chain joins TRBV19 to TRBJ1-6; D ambiguous. Trimming removed 4 bases from V and 0 bases from J, with 10 bases in between. Germline lookup yields CDR1 LNHDA and CDR2 SQIVND (reference sequence). This CDR3 has 16 residues.

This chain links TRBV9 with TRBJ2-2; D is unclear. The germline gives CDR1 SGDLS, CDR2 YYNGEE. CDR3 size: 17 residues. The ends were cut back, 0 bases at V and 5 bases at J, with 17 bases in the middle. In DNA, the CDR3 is TGTGCCAGCAGCGTAGCTTTGAGCCCGTCCGGGACCGGGGAGCTGTTTTTT. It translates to CASSVALSPSGTGELFF.

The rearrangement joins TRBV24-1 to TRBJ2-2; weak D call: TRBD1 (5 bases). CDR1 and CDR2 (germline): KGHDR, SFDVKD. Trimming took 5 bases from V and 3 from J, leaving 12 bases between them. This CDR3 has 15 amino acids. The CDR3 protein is CATSGILGDTGELFF. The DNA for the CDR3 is TGTGCCACCAGTGGCATCCTAGGGGACACCGGGGAGCTGTTTTTT.

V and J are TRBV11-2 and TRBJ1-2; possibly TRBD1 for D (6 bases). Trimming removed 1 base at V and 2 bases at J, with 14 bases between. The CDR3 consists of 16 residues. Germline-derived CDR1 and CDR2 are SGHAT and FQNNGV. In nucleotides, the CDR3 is TGTGCCAGCAGCTTAGCCTTGGACAGACTAAACTATGGCTACACCTTC. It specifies CASSLALDRLNYGYTF.

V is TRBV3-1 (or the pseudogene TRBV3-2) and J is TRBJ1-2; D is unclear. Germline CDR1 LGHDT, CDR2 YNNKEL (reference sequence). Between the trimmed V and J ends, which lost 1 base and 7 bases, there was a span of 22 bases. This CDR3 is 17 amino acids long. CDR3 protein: CASSQVDRLEEGGGYTF. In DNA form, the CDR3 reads TGTGCCAGCAGCCAAGTTGATCGCTTGGAGGAAGGAGGTGGCTACACCTTC.

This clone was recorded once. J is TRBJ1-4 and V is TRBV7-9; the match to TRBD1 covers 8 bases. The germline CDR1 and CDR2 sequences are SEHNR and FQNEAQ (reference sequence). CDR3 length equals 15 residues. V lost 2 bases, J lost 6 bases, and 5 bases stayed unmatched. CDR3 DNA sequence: TGTGCCAGCAGCTTAACAGGGGGATTTGATGAAAAACTGTTTTTT. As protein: CASSLTGGFDEKLFF.

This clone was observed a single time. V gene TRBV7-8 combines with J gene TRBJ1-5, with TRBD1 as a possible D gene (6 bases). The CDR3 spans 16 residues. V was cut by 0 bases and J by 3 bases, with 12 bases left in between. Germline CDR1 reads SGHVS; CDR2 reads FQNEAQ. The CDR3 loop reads CASSLAHRAINQPQHF. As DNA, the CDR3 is TGTGCCAGCAGCTTAGCACACAGGGCGATCAATCAGCCCCAGCATTTT.